A single sample is the source of the 9 T cell receptor beta chains below, sequenced in a study of blood T cells in healthy people across ages. It was with a sample-barcoded 5' primer and a J-beta primer mix that a second PCR of roughly 7 to 12 cycles was run. TCRdb redid the calling of the 5' RACE reads with MiXCR, one entry per CDR3 protein. The sample includes 800,000 to 950,000 distinct CDR3 sequences, around 48% of them seen just once. The sample was blood. The source is a young man in good health.

This chain connects TRBV7-4 to TRBJ2-1; D unresolved. V lost 7 bases and J lost 5, with 12 bases in between. Per the germline V gene, CDR1 is SGHVT and CDR2 is SQSDAQ. This CDR3 has 13 amino acids. The CDR3 DNA sequence: TGTGCCAGCATCCGCCTCAAAAACAATGAGCAGTTCTTC. It yields the protein CASIRLKNNEQFF.

This clonotype has just a few counts. The chain links TRBV7-4 to TRBJ2-7, with D hard to call. Trimming stripped 5 bases from V and 3 bases from J, with 14 bases between. Germline CDR1 is SGHVT and CDR2 is SQSDAQ. The CDR3 has 14 residues. CDR3 amino acids: CASSPAGPNYEQYF. CDR3 in DNA: TGTGCCAGCAGCCCTGCCGGGCCCAACTACGAGCAGTACTTC.

The rearrangement uses TRBV6-6 and TRBJ2-5, with D possibly matching TRBD2 (6 bases). Germline lookup yields CDR1 MNHNY and CDR2 SVGAGI (reference sequence). The ends were cut back, 6 bases at V and 4 bases at J, with 12 bases in the middle. This CDR3 comprises 13 residues. CDR3 sequence reads: CASRRLEGETQYF. The CDR3 coding sequence is TGTGCCAGCAGGAGACTAGAGGGAGAGACCCAGTACTTC.

This clonotype was picked up one time. This chain's CDR3 is CASSPSTGGLAEETQYF. The CDR3, as DNA: TGTGCCAGTAGCCCCTCGACCGGGGGACTAGCCGAAGAGACCCAGTACTTC. The rearrangement links TRBV19 to TRBJ2-5; 9 bases map to TRBD2. J was trimmed by 3 bases and V by 6 bases; bases with no gene match: 14. The CDR3 sequence is 17 residues long. Looked up from germline, CDR1 is LNHDA and CDR2 is SQIVND (reference sequence).

The V and J genes are TRBV29-1 and TRBJ2-3; TRBD2 matches 14 bases. Per germline, CDR1 SQVTM and CDR2 ANQGSEA. V dropped 7 bases and J dropped 3; count of bases not matched to a gene: 3. This CDR3 spans 14 amino acids. The CDR3 coding sequence is TGCAGCGCCGGGACTAGCGGGGGTACAGATACGCAGTATTTT. Residues: CSAGTSGGTDTQYF.

The chain employs TRBV7-9 and TRBJ2-1, with D uncertain. V was clipped by 1 base and J by 2 bases, with 12 bases between them. Germline CDR1 and CDR2: SEHNR and FQNEAQ (reference sequence). This CDR3 is 16 amino acids long. The CDR3 protein is CASSLVFLGPYNEQFF. In DNA, the CDR3 is TGTGCCAGCAGCTTAGTTTTCCTCGGACCCTACAATGAGCAGTTCTTC.

V and J are TRBV29-1 and TRBJ2-7, with TRBD2 as a possible D gene (6 bases). Germline V gene lookup returns CDR1 SQVTM and CDR2 ANQGSEA. The CDR3 loop spans 13 amino acids. Between the trimmed V and J ends, which lost 4 bases and 2 bases, there was a span of 12 bases. In DNA, the CDR3 is TGCAGCGTTGCGGGTGGGGGGACCTACGAGCAGTACTTC. Its protein product is CSVAGGGTYEQYF.

The V call is TRBV20-1, the J call TRBJ2-2; 7 nucleotides align to TRBD2. The V gene's germline CDR1 is DFQATT and CDR2 SNEGSKA (reference sequence). V shed 0 bases and J 2 bases; nucleotides not matched to a gene: 6. The length of the CDR3 is 16 residues. CDR3 residues: CSARDAGLFNTGELFF. The CDR3 DNA reads TGCAGTGCTAGAGATGCGGGACTATTCAACACCGGGGAGCTGTTTTTT.

This clonotype was counted once. The chain uses TRBV7-9 and TRBJ2-1; D ambiguous. V gave up 8 bases and J gave up 7 bases, with 9 bases separating them. The CDR3 totals 11 residues. Germline V CDR1 and CDR2: SEHNR, FQNEAQ (reference sequence). The CDR3 sequence is CASLRMNEQFF. The CDR3 DNA reads TGTGCCAGCCTAAGAATGAATGAGCAGTTCTTC.